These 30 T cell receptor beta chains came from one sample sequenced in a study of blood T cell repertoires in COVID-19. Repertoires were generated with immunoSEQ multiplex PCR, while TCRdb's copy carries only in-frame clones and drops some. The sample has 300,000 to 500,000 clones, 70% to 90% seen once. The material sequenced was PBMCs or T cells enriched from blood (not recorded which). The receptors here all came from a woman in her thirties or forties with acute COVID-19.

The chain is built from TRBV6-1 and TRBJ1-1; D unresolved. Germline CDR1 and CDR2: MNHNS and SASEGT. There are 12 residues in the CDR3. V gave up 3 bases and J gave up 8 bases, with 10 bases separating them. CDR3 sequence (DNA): TGTGCCAGCAGTGAGACATCTTTGGAAGCTTTCTTT. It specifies CASSETSLEAFF.

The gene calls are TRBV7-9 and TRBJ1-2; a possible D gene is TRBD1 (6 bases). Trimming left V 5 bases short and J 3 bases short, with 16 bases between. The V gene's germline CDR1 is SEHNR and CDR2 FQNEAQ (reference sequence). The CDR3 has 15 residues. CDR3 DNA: TGTGCCAGCAGCCCCGGGAGGACAGCCGACTATGGCTACACCTTC. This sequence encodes CASSPGRTADYGYTF.

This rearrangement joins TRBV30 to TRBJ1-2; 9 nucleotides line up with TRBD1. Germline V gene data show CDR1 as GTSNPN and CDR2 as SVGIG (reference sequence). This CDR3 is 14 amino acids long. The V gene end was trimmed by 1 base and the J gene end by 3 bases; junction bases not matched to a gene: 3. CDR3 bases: TGTGCCTGGAGTGCTGACAGGGGGTACTATGGCTACACCTTC. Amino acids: CAWSADRGYYGYTF.

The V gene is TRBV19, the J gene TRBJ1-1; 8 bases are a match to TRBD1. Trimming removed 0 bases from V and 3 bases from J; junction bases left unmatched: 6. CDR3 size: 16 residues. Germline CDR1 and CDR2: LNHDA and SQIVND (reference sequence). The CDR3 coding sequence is TGTGCCAGTAGTATAGACGGGCAGGGGGCGCACACTGAAGCTTTCTTT. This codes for CASSIDGQGAHTEAFF. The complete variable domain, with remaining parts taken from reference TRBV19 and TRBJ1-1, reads DGGITQSPKYLFRKEGQNVTLSCEQNLNHDAMYWYRQDPGQGLRLIYYSQIVNDFQKGDIAEGYSVSREKKESFPLTVTSAQKNPTAFYLCASSIDGQGAHTEAFFGQGTRLTVV.

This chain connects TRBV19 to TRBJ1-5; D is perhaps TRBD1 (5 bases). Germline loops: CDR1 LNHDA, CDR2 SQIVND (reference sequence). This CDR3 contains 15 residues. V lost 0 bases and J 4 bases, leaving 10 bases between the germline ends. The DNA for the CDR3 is TGTGCCAGTAGTATAGATCAGGGAGGGAATCAGCCCCAGCATTTT. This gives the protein CASSIDQGGNQPQHF.

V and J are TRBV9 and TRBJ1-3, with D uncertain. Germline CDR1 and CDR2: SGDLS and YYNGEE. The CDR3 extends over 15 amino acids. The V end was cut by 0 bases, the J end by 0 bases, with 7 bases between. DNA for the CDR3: TGTGCCAGCAGCGTAGATTGGAGCTCTGGAAACACCATATATTTT. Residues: CASSVDWSSGNTIYF.

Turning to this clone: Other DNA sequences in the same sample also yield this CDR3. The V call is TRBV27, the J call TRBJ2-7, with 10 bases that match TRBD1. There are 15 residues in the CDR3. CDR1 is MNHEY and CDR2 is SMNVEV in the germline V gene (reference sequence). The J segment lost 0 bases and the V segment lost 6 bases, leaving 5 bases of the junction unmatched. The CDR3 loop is CASSRQGASSYEQYF. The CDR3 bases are TGTGCCAGCAGCCGACAGGGGGCGAGCTCCTACGAGCAGTACTTC.

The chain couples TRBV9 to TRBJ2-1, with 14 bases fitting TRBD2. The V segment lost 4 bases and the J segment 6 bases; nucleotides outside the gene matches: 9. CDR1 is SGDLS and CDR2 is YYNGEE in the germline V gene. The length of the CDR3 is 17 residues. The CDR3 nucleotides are TGTGCCAGCAGCCTGACTAGCGGGGGGGCCGGTGCCAATGAGCAGTTCTTC. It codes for CASSLTSGGAGANEQFF.

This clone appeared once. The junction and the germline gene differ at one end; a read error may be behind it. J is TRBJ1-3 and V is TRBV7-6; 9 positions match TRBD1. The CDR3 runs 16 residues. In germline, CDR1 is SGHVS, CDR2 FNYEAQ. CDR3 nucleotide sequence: TGTGCCAGCAGCCTAGCTACAGGGGGCTATGGAAACACCATATATTTT. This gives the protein CASSLATGGYGNTIYF. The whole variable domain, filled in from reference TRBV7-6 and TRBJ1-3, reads GAGVSQSPRYKVTKRGQDVALRCDPISGHVSLYWYRQALGQGPEFLTYFNYEAQQDKSGLPNDRFSAERPEGSISTLTIQRTEQRDSAMYRCASSLATGGYGNTIYFGEGSWLTVV.

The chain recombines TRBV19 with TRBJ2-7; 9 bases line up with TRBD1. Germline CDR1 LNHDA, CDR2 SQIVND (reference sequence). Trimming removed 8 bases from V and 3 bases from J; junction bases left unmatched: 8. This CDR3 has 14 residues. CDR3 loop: CASGPGQGIYEQYF. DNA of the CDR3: TGTGCCAGTGGCCCGGGACAGGGAATCTACGAGCAGTACTTC.

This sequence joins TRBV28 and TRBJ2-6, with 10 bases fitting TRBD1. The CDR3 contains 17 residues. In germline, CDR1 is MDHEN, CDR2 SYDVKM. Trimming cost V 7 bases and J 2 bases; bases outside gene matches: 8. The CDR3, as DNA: TGTGCCAGCATCGGACAGGGGGGAAGGCCTGGGGCCAACGTCCTGACTTTC. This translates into CASIGQGGRPGANVLTF. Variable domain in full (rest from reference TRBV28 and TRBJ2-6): DVKVTQSSRYLVKRTGEKVFLECVQDMDHENMFWYRQDPGLGLRLIYFSYDVKMKEKGDIPEGYSVSREKKERFSLILESASTNQTSMYLCASIGQGGRPGANVLTFGAGSRLTVL.

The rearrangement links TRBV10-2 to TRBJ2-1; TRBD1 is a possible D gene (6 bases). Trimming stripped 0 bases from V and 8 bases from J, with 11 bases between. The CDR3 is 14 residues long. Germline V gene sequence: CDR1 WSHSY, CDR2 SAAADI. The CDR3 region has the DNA TGCGCCAGCAGTGAGTCGCAGGGGTTGGATGAGCAGTTCTTC. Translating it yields CASSESQGLDEQFF.

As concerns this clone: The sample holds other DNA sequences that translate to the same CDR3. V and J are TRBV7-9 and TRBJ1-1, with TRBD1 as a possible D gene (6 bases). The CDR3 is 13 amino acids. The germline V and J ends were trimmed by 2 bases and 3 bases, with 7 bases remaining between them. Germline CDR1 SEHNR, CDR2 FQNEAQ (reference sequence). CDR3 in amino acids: CASSLRQDTEAFF. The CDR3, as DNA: TGTGCCAGCAGCTTACGACAGGACACTGAAGCTTTCTTT.

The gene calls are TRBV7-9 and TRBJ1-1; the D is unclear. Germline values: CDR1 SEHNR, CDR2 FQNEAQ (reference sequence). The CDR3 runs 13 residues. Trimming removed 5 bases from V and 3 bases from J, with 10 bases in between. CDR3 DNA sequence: TGTGCCAGCAGCCGAGGTGCTCACACTGAAGCTTTCTTT. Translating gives CASSRGAHTEAFF.

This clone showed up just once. The CDR3 loop reads CASSVSQARREAFF. The CDR3 nucleotides are TGTGCCAGCAGTGTAAGTCAGGCCCGCAGAGAAGCTTTCTTT. The chain couples TRBV6-1 to TRBJ1-1, with D unclear. The CDR3 is made up of 14 amino acids. Germline V gives CDR1 MNHNS, CDR2 SASEGT. V was clipped by 4 bases and J by 8 bases, with 17 bases between them.

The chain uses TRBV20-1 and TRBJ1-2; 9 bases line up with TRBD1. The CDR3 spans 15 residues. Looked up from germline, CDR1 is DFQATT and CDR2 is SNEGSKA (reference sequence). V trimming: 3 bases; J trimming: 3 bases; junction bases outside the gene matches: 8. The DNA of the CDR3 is TGCAGTGCTAGTGTCCGACAGGGGGGATACTATGGCTACACCTTC. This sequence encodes CSASVRQGGYYGYTF.

DNA for the CDR3: TGTGCCAGTAGCGGGGGACAGGTTTATAATTCACCCCTCCACTTT. This gives the protein CASSGGQVYNSPLHF. V and J are TRBV19 and TRBJ1-6; 8 positions agree with TRBD1. V lost 6 bases, J lost 4 bases, and 5 bases stayed unmatched. Germline V gives CDR1 LNHDA, CDR2 SQIVND (reference sequence). This CDR3 comprises 15 residues.

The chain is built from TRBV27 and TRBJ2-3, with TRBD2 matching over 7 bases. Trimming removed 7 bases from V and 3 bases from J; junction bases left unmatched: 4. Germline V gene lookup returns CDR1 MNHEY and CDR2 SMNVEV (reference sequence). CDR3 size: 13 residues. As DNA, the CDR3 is TGTGCCAGCAAAGCGGGGACGACAGATACGCAGTATTTT. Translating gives CASKAGTTDTQYF.

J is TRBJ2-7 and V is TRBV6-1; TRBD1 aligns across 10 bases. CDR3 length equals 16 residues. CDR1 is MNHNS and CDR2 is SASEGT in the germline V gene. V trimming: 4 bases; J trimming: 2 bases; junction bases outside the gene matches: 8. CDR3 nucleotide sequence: TGTGCCAGCAGTGTCGCGGGGACAGGGGCAGCCTACGAGCAGTACTTC. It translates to CASSVAGTGAAYEQYF.

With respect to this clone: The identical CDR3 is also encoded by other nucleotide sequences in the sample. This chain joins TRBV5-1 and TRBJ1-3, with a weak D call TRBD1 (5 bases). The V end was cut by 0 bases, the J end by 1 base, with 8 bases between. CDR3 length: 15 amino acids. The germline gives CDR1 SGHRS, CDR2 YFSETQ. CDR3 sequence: CASSLEGASGNTIYF. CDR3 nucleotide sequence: TGCGCCAGCAGCTTGGAAGGGGCATCTGGAAACACCATATATTTT.

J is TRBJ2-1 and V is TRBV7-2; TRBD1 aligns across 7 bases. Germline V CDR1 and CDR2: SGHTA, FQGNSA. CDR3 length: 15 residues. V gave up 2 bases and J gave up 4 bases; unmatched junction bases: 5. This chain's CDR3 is CASSLQTGRYNEQFF. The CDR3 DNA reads TGTGCCAGCAGCTTACAGACAGGGAGATACAATGAGCAGTTCTTC. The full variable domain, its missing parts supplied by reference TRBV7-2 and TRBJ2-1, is GAGVSQSPSNKVTEKGKDVELRCDPISGHTALYWYRQSLGQGLEFLIYFQGNSAPDKSGLPSDRFSAERTGGSVSTLTIQRTQQEDSAVYLCASSLQTGRYNEQFFGPGTRLTVL.

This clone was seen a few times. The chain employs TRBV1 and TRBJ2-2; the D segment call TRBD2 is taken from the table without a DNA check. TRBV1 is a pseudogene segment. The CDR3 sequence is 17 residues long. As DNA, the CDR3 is TGCACCAGCAGCCCCAAGCCTAGCGGGGGGGGGACCGGGGAGCTGTTTTTT. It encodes CTSSPKPSGGGTGELFF.

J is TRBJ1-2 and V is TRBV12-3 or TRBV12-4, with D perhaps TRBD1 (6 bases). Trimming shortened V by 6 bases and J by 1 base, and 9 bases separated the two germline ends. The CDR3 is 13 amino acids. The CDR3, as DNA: TGTGCCAGCAGATCGGACAGTAACTATGGCTACACCTTC. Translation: CASRSDSNYGYTF.

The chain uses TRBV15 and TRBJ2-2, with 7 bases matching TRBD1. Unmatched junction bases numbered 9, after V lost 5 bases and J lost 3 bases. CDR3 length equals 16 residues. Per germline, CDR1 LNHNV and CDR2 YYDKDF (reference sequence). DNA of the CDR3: TGTGCCACCAGCTCAAACAGGGGCTTGGACACCGGGGAGCTGTTTTTT. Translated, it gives CATSSNRGLDTGELFF.

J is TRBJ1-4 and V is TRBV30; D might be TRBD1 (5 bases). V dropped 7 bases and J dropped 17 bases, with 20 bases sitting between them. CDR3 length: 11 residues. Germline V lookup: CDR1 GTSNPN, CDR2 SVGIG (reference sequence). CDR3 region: CASSIGGFGFF. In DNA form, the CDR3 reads TGTGCCTCCTCAATCGGGGGGTTCGGATTTTTT.

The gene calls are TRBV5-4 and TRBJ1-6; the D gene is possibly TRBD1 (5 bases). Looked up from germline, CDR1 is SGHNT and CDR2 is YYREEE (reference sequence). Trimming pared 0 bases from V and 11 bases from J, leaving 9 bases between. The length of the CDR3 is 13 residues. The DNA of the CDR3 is TGTGCCAGCAGCTTGGAGGGGAATGCACCCCTCCACTTT. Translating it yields CASSLEGNAPLHF.

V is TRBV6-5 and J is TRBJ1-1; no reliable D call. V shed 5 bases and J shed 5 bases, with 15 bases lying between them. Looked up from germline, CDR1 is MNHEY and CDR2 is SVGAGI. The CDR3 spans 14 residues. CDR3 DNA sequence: TGTGCCAGCAGTCCTCGTGTAGATTGGACTGAAGCTTTCTTT. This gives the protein CASSPRVDWTEAFF.

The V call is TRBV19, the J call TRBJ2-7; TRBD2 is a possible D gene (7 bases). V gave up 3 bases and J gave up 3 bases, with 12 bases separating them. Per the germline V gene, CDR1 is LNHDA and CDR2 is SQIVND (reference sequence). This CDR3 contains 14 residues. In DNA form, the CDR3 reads TGTGCCAGTAGTATCGGAGGGGGGGGCTACGAGCAGTACTTC. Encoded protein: CASSIGGGGYEQYF.

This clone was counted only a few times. CDR3 coding DNA: TGTGCCAGCAGTGAGCCAATAAGGGGGCATGCTGAAGCTTTCTTT. This translates into CASSEPIRGHAEAFF. V gene TRBV6-1 combines with J gene TRBJ1-1, with 7 nucleotides matching TRBD1. V trimming: 3 bases; J trimming: 6 bases; junction bases outside the gene matches: 10. The V gene's germline CDR1 is MNHNS and CDR2 SASEGT. There are 15 residues in the CDR3.

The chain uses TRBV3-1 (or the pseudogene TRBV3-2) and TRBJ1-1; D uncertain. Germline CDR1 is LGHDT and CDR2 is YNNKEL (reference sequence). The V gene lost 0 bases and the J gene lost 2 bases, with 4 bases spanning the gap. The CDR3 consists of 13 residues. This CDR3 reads CASSQDSNTEAFF. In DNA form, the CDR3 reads TGTGCCAGCAGCCAAGACAGTAACACTGAAGCTTTCTTT.